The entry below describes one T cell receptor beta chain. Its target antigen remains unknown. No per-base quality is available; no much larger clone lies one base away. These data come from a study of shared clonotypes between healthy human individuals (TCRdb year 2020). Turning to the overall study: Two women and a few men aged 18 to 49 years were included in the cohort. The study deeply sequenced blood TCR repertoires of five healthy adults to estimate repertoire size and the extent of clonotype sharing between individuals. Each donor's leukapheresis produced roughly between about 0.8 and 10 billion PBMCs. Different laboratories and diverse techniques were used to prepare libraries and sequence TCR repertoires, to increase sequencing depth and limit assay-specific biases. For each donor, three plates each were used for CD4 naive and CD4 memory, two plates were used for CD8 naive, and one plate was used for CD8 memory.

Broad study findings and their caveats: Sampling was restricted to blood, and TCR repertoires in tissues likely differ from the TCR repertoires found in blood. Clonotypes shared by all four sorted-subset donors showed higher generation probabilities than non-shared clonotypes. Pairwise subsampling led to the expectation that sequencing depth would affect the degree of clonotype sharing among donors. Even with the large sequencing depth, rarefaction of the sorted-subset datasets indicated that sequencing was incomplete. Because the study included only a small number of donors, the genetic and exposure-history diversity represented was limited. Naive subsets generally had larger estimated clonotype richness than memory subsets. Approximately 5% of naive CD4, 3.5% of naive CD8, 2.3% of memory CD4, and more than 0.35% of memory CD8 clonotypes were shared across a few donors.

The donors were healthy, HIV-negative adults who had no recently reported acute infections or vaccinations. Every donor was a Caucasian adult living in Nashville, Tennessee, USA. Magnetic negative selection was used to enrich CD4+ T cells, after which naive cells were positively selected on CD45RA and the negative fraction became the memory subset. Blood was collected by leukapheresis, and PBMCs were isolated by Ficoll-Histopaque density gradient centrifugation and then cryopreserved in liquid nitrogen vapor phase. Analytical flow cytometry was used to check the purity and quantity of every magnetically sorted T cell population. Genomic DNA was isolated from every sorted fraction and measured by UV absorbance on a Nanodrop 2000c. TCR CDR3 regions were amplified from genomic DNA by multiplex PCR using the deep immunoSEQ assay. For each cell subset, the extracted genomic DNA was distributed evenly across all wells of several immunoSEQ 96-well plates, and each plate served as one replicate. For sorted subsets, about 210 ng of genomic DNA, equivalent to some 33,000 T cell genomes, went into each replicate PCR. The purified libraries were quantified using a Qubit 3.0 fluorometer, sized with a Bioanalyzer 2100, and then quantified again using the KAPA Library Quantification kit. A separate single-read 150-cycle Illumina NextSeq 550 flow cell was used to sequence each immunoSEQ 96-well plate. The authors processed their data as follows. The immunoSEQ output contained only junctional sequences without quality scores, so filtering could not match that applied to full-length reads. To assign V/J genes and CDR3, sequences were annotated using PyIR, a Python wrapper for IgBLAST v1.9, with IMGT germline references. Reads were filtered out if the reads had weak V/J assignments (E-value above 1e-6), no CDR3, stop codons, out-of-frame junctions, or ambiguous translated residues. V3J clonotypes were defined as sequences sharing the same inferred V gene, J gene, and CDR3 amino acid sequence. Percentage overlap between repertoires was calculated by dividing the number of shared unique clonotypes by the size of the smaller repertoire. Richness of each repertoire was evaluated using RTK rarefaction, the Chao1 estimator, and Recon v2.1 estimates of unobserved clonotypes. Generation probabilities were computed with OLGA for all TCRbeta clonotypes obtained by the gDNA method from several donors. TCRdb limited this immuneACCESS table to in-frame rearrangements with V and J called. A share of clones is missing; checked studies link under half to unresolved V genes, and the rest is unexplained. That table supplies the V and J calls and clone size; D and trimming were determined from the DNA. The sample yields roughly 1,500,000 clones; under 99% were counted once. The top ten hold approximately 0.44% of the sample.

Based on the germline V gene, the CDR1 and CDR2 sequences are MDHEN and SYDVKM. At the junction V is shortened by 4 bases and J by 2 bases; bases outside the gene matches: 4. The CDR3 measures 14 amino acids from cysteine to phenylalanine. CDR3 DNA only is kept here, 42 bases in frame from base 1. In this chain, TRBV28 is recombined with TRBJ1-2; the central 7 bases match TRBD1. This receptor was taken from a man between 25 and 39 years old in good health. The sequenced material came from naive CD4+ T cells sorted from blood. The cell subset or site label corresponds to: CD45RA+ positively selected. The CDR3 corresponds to CASSSRTGNYGYTF. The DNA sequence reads TGTGCCAGCAGTTCAAGGACAGGCAACTATGGCTACACCTTC.